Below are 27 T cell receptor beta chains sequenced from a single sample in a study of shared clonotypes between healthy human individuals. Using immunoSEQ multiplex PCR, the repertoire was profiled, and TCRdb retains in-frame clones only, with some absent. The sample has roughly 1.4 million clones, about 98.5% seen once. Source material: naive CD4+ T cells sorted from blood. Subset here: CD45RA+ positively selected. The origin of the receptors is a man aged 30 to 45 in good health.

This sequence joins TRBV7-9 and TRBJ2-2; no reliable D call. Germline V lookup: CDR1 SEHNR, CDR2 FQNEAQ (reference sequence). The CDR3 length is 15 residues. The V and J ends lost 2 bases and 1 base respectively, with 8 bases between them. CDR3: CASSLLGQNTGELFF. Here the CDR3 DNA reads TGTGCCAGCAGCTTATTGGGCCAGAACACCGGGGAGCTGTTTTTT.

The chain's CDR3 is CASSENQPQHF. The CDR3 nucleotides are TGTGCCAGCAGTGAGAATCAGCCCCAGCATTTT. This sequence joins TRBV6-1 and TRBJ1-5; D not resolved. Looked up from germline, CDR1 is MNHNS and CDR2 is SASEGT. V was clipped by 3 bases and J by 4 bases, with 1 base between them. The CDR3 runs 11 residues.

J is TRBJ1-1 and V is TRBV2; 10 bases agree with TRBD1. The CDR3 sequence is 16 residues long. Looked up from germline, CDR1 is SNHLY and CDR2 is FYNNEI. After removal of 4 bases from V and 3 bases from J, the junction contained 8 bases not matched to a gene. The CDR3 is CASSGTSGTGDTEAFF. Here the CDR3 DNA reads TGTGCCAGCAGTGGAACGTCGGGGACAGGGGACACTGAAGCTTTCTTT.

For the CDR3, the DNA is TGTGCCAGCTCACCCTTCTCCGGGAAAACCTACGAGCAGTACTTC. This encodes CASSPFSGKTYEQYF. V is TRBV18 and J is TRBJ2-7; tentative D call: TRBD2 (5 bases). This CDR3 contains 15 residues. V lost 3 bases, J lost 2 bases, and 14 bases lay in between. CDR1 is KGHSH, CDR2 LQKENI, per germline.

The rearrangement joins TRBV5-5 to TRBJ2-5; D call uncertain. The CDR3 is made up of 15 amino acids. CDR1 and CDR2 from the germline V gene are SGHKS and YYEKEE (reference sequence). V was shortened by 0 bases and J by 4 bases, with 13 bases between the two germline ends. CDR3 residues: CASSLDVAHGETQYF. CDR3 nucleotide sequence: TGTGCCAGCAGCTTGGACGTAGCCCACGGAGAGACCCAGTACTTC.

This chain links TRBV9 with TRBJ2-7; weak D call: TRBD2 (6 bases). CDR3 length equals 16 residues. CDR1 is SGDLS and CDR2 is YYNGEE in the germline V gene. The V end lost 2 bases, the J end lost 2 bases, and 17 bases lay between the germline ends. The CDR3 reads CASSVNKAGPTYEQYF. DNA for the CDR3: TGTGCCAGCAGCGTCAACAAAGCGGGTCCCACCTACGAGCAGTACTTC.

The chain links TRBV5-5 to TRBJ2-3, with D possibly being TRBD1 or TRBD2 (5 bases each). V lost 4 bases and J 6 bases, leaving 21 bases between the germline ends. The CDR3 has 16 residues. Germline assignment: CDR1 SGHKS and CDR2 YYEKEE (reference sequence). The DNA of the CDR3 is TGTGCCAGCAGCCTAGGGACCGCATCTCAGGCGGATACGCAGTATTTT. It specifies CASSLGTASQADTQYF.

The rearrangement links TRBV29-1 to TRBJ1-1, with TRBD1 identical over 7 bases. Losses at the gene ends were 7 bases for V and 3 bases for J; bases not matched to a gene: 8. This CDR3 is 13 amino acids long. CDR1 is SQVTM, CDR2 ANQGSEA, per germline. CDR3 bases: TGCAGCGCGGAGACAGGGATGGACACTGAAGCTTTCTTT. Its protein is CSAETGMDTEAFF. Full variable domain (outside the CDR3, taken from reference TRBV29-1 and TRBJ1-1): SAVISQKPSRDICQRGTSLTIQCQVDSQVTMMFWYRQQPGQSLTLIATANQGSEATYESGFVIDKFPISRPNLTFSTLTVSNMSPEDSSIYLCSAETGMDTEAFFGQGTRLTVV.

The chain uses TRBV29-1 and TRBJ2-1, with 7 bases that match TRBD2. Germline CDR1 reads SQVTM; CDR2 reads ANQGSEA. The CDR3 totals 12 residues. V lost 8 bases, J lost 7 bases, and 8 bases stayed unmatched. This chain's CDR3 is CSTSSGWNEQFF. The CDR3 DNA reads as TGCAGCACTTCTAGCGGTTGGAATGAGCAGTTCTTC.

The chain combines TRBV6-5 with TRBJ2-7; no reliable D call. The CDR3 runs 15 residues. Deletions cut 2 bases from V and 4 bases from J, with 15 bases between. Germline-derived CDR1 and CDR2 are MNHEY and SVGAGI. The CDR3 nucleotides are TGTGCCAGCAGTTACCGTGGGGAAATGGTATACGAGCAGTACTTC. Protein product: CASSYRGEMVYEQYF.

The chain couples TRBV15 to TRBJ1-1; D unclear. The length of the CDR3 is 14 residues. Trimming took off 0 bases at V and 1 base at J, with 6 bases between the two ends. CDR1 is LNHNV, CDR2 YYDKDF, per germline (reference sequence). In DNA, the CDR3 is TGTGCCACCAGCAGAGATCATTGGAACACTGAAGCTTTCTTT. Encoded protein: CATSRDHWNTEAFF.

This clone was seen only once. CDR3 sequence: CATSRDRGYSEQYF. As DNA, the CDR3 is TGTGCCACCAGCAGAGATAGGGGGTACTCCGAGCAGTACTTC. The J gene is TRBJ2-7, the V gene TRBV15; a possible D gene is TRBD1 (6 bases). The CDR3 runs 14 residues. Germline loops: CDR1 LNHNV, CDR2 YYDKDF (reference sequence). V lost 0 bases to trimming and J lost 6 bases, with 12 bases between them.

The CDR3 region has the DNA TGTGCCAGCAGGCCCCCACAGCCCCTGACCCCCCAGCATTTT. It translates to CASRPPQPLTPQHF. V is TRBV5-8 and J is TRBJ1-5; D is ambiguous. The ends were cut back, 5 bases at V and 10 bases at J, with 19 bases in the middle. This CDR3 is built from 14 residues. Germline loops: CDR1 SGHTS, CDR2 YDEGEE.

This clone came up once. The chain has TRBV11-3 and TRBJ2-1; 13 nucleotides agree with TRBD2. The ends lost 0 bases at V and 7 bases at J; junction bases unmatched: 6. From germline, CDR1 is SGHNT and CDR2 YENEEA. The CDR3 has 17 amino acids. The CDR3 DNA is TGTGCCAGCAGCTTAGATCTGGGACTAGCGGGGTTAAATGAGCAGTTCTTC. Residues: CASSLDLGLAGLNEQFF. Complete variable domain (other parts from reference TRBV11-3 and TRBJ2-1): EAGVVQSPRYKIIEKKQPVAFWCNPISGHNTLYWYLQNLGQGPELLIRYENEEAVDDSQLPKDRFSAERLKGVDSTLKIQPAELGDSAVYLCASSLDLGLAGLNEQFFGPGTRLTVL.

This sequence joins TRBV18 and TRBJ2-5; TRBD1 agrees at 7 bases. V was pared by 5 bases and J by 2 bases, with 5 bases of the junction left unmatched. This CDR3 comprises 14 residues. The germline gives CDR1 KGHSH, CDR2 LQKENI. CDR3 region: CASSKRQGQETQYF. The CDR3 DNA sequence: TGTGCCAGCTCAAAGAGACAGGGTCAAGAGACCCAGTACTTC.

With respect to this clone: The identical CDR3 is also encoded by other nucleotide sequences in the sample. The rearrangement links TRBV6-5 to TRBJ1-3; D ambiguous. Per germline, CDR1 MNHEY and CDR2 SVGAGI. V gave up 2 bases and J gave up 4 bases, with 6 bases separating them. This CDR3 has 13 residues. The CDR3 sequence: CASSYGRGNTIYF. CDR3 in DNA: TGTGCCAGCAGTTACGGGAGAGGAAACACCATATATTTT.

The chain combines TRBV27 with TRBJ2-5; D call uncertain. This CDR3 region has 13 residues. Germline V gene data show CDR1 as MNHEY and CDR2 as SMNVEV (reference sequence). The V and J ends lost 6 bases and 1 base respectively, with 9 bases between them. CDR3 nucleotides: TGTGCCAGCAGATTCGGAACCCAAGAGACCCAGTACTTC. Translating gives CASRFGTQETQYF.

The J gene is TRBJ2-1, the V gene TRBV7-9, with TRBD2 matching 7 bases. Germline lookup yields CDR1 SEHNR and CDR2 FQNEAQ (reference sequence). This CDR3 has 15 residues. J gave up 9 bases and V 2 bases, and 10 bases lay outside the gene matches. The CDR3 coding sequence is TGTGCCAGCAGCTTATTCCCGGGAGGAGTACCTGAGCAGTTCTTC. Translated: CASSLFPGGVPEQFF. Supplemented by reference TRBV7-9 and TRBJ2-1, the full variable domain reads DTGVSQNPRHKITKRGQNVTFRCDPISEHNRLYWYRQTLGQGPEFLTYFQNEAQLEKSRLLSDRFSAERPKGSFSTLEIQRTEQGDSAMYLCASSLFPGGVPEQFFGPGTRLTVL.

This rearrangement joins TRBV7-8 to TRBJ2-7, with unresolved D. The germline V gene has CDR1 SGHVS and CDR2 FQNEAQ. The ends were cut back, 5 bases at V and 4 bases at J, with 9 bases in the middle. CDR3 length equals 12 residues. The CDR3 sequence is CASSTGTYEQYF. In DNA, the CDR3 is TGTGCCAGCAGCACCGGTACATACGAGCAGTACTTC. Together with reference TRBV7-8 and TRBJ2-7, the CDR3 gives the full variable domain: GAGVSQSPRYKVAKRGQDVALRCDPISGHVSLFWYQQALGQGPEFLTYFQNEAQLDKSGLPSDRFFAERPEGSVSTLKIQRTQQEDSAVYLCASSTGTYEQYFGPGTRLTVT.

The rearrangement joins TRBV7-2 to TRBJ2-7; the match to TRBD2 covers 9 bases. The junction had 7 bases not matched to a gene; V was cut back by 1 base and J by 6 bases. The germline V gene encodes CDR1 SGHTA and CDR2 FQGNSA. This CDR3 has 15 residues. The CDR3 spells CASSLEAGGPGEQYF. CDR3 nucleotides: TGTGCCAGCAGCTTAGAGGCGGGAGGGCCAGGCGAGCAGTACTTC.

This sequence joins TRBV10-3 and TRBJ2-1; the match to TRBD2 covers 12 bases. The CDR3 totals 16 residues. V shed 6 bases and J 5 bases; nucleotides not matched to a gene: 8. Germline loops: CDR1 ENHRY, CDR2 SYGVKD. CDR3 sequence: CAISSRTSGENNEQFF. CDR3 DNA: TGTGCCATCAGCTCACGGACTAGCGGGGAAAACAATGAGCAGTTCTTC.

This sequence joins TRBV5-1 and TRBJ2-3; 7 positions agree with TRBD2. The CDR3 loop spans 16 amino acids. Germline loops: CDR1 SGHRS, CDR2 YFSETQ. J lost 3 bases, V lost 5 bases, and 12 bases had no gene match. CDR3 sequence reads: CASRAGRGEGTDTQYF. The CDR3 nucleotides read TGCGCCAGCAGGGCGGGACGTGGGGAGGGGACAGATACGCAGTATTTT.

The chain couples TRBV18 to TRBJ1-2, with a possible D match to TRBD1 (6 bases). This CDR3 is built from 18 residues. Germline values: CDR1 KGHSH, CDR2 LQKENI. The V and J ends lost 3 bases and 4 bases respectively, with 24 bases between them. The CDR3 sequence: CASSPYRDIKVSGYGYTF. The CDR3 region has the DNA TGTGCCAGCTCACCCTACCGGGACATTAAAGTATCGGGCTATGGCTACACCTTC.

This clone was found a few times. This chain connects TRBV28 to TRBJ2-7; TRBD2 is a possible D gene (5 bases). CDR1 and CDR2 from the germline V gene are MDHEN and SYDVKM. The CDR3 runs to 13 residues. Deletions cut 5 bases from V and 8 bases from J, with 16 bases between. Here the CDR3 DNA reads TGTGCCAGCAGTCCCTTGCGGCTCGGGAAGCAGTACTTC. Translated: CASSPLRLGKQYF.

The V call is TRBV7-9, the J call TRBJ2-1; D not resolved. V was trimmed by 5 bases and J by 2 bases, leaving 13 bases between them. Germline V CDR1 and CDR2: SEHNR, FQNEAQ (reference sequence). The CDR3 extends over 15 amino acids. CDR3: CASSTGRTPYNEQFF. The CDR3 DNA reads TGTGCCAGCAGCACCGGACGGACCCCCTACAATGAGCAGTTCTTC.

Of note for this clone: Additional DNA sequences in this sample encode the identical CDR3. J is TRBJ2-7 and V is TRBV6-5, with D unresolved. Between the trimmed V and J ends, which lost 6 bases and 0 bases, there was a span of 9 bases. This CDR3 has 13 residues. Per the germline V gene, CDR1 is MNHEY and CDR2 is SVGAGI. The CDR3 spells CASSPRPSYEQYF. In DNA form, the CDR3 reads TGTGCCAGCAGCCCCCGCCCCTCCTACGAGCAGTACTTC.

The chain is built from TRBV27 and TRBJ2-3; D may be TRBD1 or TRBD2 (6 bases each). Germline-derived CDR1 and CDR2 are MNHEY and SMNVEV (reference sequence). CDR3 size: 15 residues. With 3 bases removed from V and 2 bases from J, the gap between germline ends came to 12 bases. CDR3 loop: CASSFLRDITDTQYF. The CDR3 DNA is TGTGCCAGCAGTTTTTTGCGGGACATCACAGATACGCAGTATTTT.